These 17 T cell receptor beta chains were sequenced from one sample in a study of breast tumors, draining lymph nodes, adjacent tissues. TCRdb passed the multiplex PCR reads through MiXCR, listing each CDR3 protein once. The sample carries around 300,000 distinct CDR3 sequences, around 31% recorded once. Breast cancer patients provided tissue from their axillary draining lymph nodes. Material for sequencing was axillary lymph node tissue. The receptors here all came from a female donor with breast cancer. Some clones in this sample may be carry-over from other donors' samples.

This clonotype has just a few counts. Germline and junction disagree at one end, which may indicate a read error. The chain links TRBV20-1 to TRBJ2-5; D unresolved. Looked up from germline, CDR1 is DFQATT and CDR2 is SNEGSKA (reference sequence). The CDR3 runs 11 residues. The CDR3 here is CSARPQETQSF. CDR3 bases: TGCAGTGCTAGGCCCCAAGAGACCCAGTCCTTC.

Ten or more counts support this clonotype. V is TRBV5-1 and J is TRBJ2-5; 9 nucleotides match TRBD2. The ends lost 8 bases at V and 1 base at J; junction bases unmatched: 6. This CDR3 has 14 amino acids. Germline V lookup: CDR1 SGHRS, CDR2 YFSETQ. The CDR3, as DNA: TGCGCCAGAGAGCGGGAGGCTCTCCAAGAGACCCAGTACTTC. It yields the protein CAREREALQETQYF.

The table lists this clonotype with many counts. The chain combines TRBV7-2 with TRBJ2-2, with 8 bases that match TRBD2. The V gene end was trimmed by 3 bases and the J gene end by 5 bases; junction bases not matched to a gene: 11. Germline V gene sequence: CDR1 SGHTA, CDR2 FQGNSA. This CDR3 spans 17 amino acids. CDR3 amino acids: CASSFPRGRPGTGELFF. The CDR3 DNA sequence: TGTGCCAGCAGCTTTCCTCGCGGGAGGCCGGGGACCGGGGAGCTGTTTTTT.

V and J are TRBV9 and TRBJ1-2, with D maybe TRBD1 (6 bases). Trimming removed 0 bases at V and 7 bases at J, with 16 bases between. The CDR3 spans 15 residues. CDR1 is SGDLS, CDR2 YYNGEE, per germline. DNA of the CDR3: TGTGCCAGCAGCGTAGGCGGAACCGGGGGCCGTGGCTACACCTTC. Encoded protein: CASSVGGTGGRGYTF.

This clonotype was picked up a small number of times. The genes are TRBV6-2 or TRBV6-3 and TRBJ2-7, with D possibly matching TRBD2 (6 bases). Trimming pared 6 bases from V and 5 bases from J, leaving 23 bases between. This CDR3 region has 16 residues. The germline V gene has CDR1 MNHEY and CDR2 SVGEGT. The CDR3 sequence is CASRFSGGTPTNEQYF. In DNA, the CDR3 is TGTGCCAGCAGGTTTTCTGGGGGGACTCCTACTAACGAGCAGTACTTC.

Concerning this clonotype: One end of the junction fails to match germline, which may point to a read error. The V gene is TRBV7-9, the J gene TRBJ1-1, with unresolved D. The germline gives CDR1 SEHNR, CDR2 FQNEAQ (reference sequence). CDR3 length equals 14 residues. The CDR3 spells CANSSGLGALEAFF. The CDR3, as DNA: TGTGCCAACAGCTCAGGCCTTGGAGCTCTTGAAGCTTTCTTT.

This clonotype was picked up a small number of times. The genes are TRBV6-6 and TRBJ2-1, with 7 bases lining up with TRBD1. Per the germline V gene, CDR1 is MNHNY and CDR2 is SVGAGI (reference sequence). V lost 5 bases and J lost 7; bases outside the gene matches: 14. The CDR3 is 16 amino acids. Written as DNA, the CDR3 is TGTGCCAGCAGTGACAGCACAGGGGCGGTGGTGAATGAGCAGTTCTTC. Its translation is CASSDSTGAVVNEQFF.

Notes on this clonotype: Since a much larger clone is just one base distant, this may be a read error. The V gene is TRBV6-5, the J gene TRBJ2-7; D possibly corresponds to TRBD2 (5 bases). The length of the CDR3 is 14 residues. Germline V gene lookup returns CDR1 MNHEY and CDR2 SVGAGI. V was cut by 0 bases and J by 6 bases, with 12 bases left in between. This chain's CDR3 is CASSYSIGEGEQYF. The CDR3 region has the DNA TGTGCCAGCAGTTACTCGATCGGGGAAGGCGAGCAGTACTTC.

This clonotype was detected many times. The rearrangement joins TRBV15 to TRBJ1-4; D gene unclear. The CDR3 is made up of 14 amino acids. The V gene lost 3 bases and the J gene lost 7 bases, with 12 bases spanning the gap. In germline, CDR1 is LNHNV, CDR2 YYDKDF (reference sequence). This CDR3 reads CATSRGGLGEKLFF. The CDR3 region has the DNA TGTGCCACCAGCAGGGGTGGGCTAGGTGAAAAACTGTTTTTT. Looking up the rest from reference TRBV15 and TRBJ1-4 gives the full variable domain: DAMVIQNPRYQVTQFGKPVTLSCSQTLNHNVMYWYQQKSSQAPKLLFHYYDKDFNNEADTPDNFQSRRPNTSFCFLDIRSPGLGDTAMYLCATSRGGLGEKLFFGSGTQLSVL.

Points on this clonotype: This could be a read error, since a much larger clone is one nucleotide away. The rearrangement uses TRBV12-3 or TRBV12-4 and TRBJ2-1, with D hard to call. CDR3 length: 14 residues. The CDR3 DNA reads as TGTGCCAGCAGTTTAGTCGCGGAGTACAATGAGCGGTTCTTC. Translation gives CASSLVAEYNERFF.

The chain couples TRBV12-5 to TRBJ2-2, with TRBD2 matching 9 bases. CDR3 length equals 19 residues. V shed 0 bases, J shed 6 bases, and the junction held 14 bases outside the gene matches. Germline-derived CDR1 and CDR2 are LGHNT and FRNRAP. The CDR3 region is CASGLVPGSGGGGAGELFF. CDR3 in DNA: TGTGCTAGTGGTTTGGTTCCGGGTAGCGGGGGCGGGGGCGCCGGGGAGCTGTTTTTT.

This clonotype was seen repeatedly, ten times or more. The V gene is TRBV30, the J gene TRBJ2-5; D is unclear. V was pared by 6 bases and J by 5 bases, with 7 bases between. The CDR3 length is 10 residues. Germline assignment: CDR1 GTSNPN and CDR2 SVGIG (reference sequence). CDR3 in amino acids: CACYRETQYF. The DNA of the CDR3 is TGTGCCTGCTACCGGGAGACCCAGTACTTC.

Notes on this clonotype: At one end, the junction sequence differs from germline, possibly due to a read error. The J gene is TRBJ1-3, the V gene TRBV25-1, with 8 bases identical to TRBD1. The CDR3 extends over 15 amino acids. The germline CDR1 and CDR2 sequences are MGHDK and SYGVNS. The CDR3 nucleotides are TGTGCCACCAGTAGACAGGGGATAAACGGAAACACCATATATTTT. It specifies CATSRQGINGNTIYF.

A few counts support this clonotype. Being one base from a much bigger clone, this may be a read error. The rearrangement links TRBV20-1 to TRBJ2-7; 8 positions match TRBD1. The length of the CDR3 is 16 residues. Germline trimming cut 0 bases from V and 7 bases from J; bases unmatched to any gene: 14. Germline V gene sequence: CDR1 DFQATT, CDR2 SNEGSKA (reference sequence). The CDR3 DNA reads as TGCAGTGCTAGAGATAGGCCGGGACAGGCTCCCTTTGAGCAGTACTTC. Encoded protein: CSARDRPGQAPFEQYF.

This clonotype was detected many times. The chain joins TRBV20-1 to TRBJ1-2; the D gene is possibly TRBD1 (5 bases). Germline CDR1 is DFQATT and CDR2 is SNEGSKA (reference sequence). With 0 bases removed from V and 5 bases from J, the gap between germline ends came to 13 bases. The CDR3 loop spans 14 amino acids. The CDR3 loop is CSARDEAGPYGYTF. For the CDR3, the DNA is TGCAGTGCTAGAGATGAGGCAGGGCCTTATGGCTACACCTTC.

Regarding this clonotype: A much more abundant neighbour one base away suggests this may be a read error. The chain has TRBV6-6 and TRBJ2-7; 9 nucleotides line up with TRBD2. This CDR3 comprises 16 residues. Germline V gene lookup returns CDR1 MNHNY and CDR2 SVGAGI (reference sequence). CDR3 in amino acids: CASSHSSGRNGYEQYF. DNA of the CDR3: TGTGCCAGCAGTCACTCCAGCGGGAGGAACGGCTACGAGCAGTACTTC.

The chain carries TRBV4-1 and TRBJ2-5, with 9 bases aligning to TRBD2. This CDR3 spans 18 amino acids. Germline values: CDR1 MGHRA, CDR2 YSYEKL. V lost 4 bases, J lost 5 bases, and 17 bases stayed unmatched. CDR3 sequence reads: CASSRDPAGGLISETQYF. DNA of the CDR3: TGCGCCAGCAGCCGAGATCCAGCGGGAGGCCTTATAAGTGAGACCCAGTACTTC.